One sample yielded the 19 T cell receptor beta chains listed below, sequenced in a study of T cell repertoires in cytomegalovirus infection. TCRdb passed the reads through MiXCR, listing each CDR3 protein once. Among roughly 500,000 distinct CDR3 sequences listed, approximately 46% were seen once. What these receptors recognize is not known. The input for sequencing was cultured PBMCs, taken from culture after CMV antigen stimulation. These receptors all come from a human donor in good health (CMV status not recorded). Some clones in this sample may be carry-over from other donors' samples.

The chain combines TRBV12-3 or TRBV12-4 with TRBJ1-1; D is unclear. CDR3 length equals 13 residues. Trimming shortened V by 8 bases and J by 1 base, and 11 bases separated the two germline ends. The CDR3 sequence: CASAPSGNTEAFF. For the CDR3, the DNA is TGTGCCAGCGCCCCCAGCGGGAACACTGAAGCTTTCTTT.

V and J are TRBV7-6 and TRBJ1-6; D gene uncertain. The CDR3 length is 13 residues. The germline V gene has CDR1 SGHVS and CDR2 FNYEAQ. Trimming stripped 3 bases from V and 10 bases from J, with 10 bases between. The CDR3 DNA reads TGTGCCAGCAGCTTCGGACGGGTGTCACCCCTCCACTTT. Translated, it gives CASSFGRVSPLHF.

This clonotype was counted between two and nine times. The CDR3 DNA follows: TGTGCCAGCAGCAATTCGGCAGGGGTCTCCTACAATGAGCAGTTCTTC. As protein: CASSNSAGVSYNEQFF. The chain links TRBV12-3 or TRBV12-4 to TRBJ2-1; the D gene is possibly TRBD1 (6 bases). With 6 bases removed from V and 0 bases from J, the gap between germline ends came to 15 bases. The CDR3 totals 16 residues.

The gene calls are TRBV27 and TRBJ1-6; D is unclear. CDR1 and CDR2 (germline): MNHEY, SMNVEV (reference sequence). CDR3 length: 15 amino acids. Trimming pared 7 bases from V and 7 bases from J, leaving 17 bases between. CDR3 nucleotide sequence: TGTGCCAGCACTCCAAGGCCCCTGGAGAATTCACCCCTCCACTTT. This translates into CASTPRPLENSPLHF.

This clonotype was seen a handful of times. This sequence joins TRBV7-6 and TRBJ1-6; 8 bases match TRBD1. V gave up 5 bases and J gave up 4 bases; unmatched junction bases: 4. The CDR3 is 15 residues long. Per the germline V gene, CDR1 is SGHVS and CDR2 is FNYEAQ. In DNA form, the CDR3 reads TGTGCCAGCAGCCTGGGACAGGCTTATAATTCACCCCTCCACTTT. It encodes CASSLGQAYNSPLHF. Using reference TRBV7-6 and TRBJ1-6 for the parts outside the CDR3, the full variable domain is GAGVSQSPRYKVTKRGQDVALRCDPISGHVSLYWYRQALGQGPEFLTYFNYEAQQDKSGLPNDRFSAERPEGSISTLTIQRTEQRDSAMYRCASSLGQAYNSPLHFGNGTRLTVT.

V and J are TRBV7-2 and TRBJ1-1, with D unresolved. The V gene's germline CDR1 is SGHTA and CDR2 FQGNSA. The V gene lost 6 bases and the J gene lost 8 bases, with 13 bases spanning the gap. The CDR3 totals 12 residues. The CDR3: CASRPHRQEAFF. As DNA, the CDR3 is TGTGCCAGCAGACCTCACAGACAAGAAGCTTTCTTT.

This clonotype was detected a few times. The chain combines TRBV12-3 or TRBV12-4 with TRBJ2-3; maybe TRBD2 (6 bases). Between the trimmed V and J ends, which lost 6 bases and 6 bases, there was a span of 16 bases. The CDR3 spans 14 residues. Here the CDR3 reads CASSPGGIRDTQYF. The CDR3 bases are TGTGCCAGCAGCCCCGGGGGAATCCGGGATACGCAGTATTTT.

V is TRBV28 and J is TRBJ2-3; D not certain. The CDR3 has 14 amino acids. Trimming shortened V by 3 bases and J by 4 bases, and 11 bases separated the two germline ends. CDR1 and CDR2 from the germline V gene are MDHEN and SYDVKM. For the CDR3, the DNA is TGTGCCAGCAGTTTTCCGCAGAACTCAGATACGCAGTATTTT. Translation gives CASSFPQNSDTQYF.

CDR3 sequence: CASSLEVDANTGELFF. CDR3 in DNA: TGTGCCAGCAGCTTAGAGGTTGATGCGAACACCGGGGAGCTGTTTTTT. The chain employs TRBV7-9 and TRBJ2-2; unclear D gene. This CDR3 is built from 16 residues. CDR1 is SEHNR, CDR2 FQNEAQ, per germline (reference sequence). The germline V and J ends were trimmed by 1 base and 0 bases, with 9 bases remaining between them.

This clonotype was seen more than once but under ten times. The chain has TRBV20-1 and TRBJ2-5; D remains ambiguous. There are 13 residues in the CDR3. V was pared by 6 bases and J by 5 bases, with 16 bases between. The V gene's germline CDR1 is DFQATT and CDR2 SNEGSKA (reference sequence). CDR3 in DNA: TGCAGTGCCCGGCGACTTAGCCTGGAGACCCAGTACTTC. Its protein product is CSARRLSLETQYF.

The chain combines TRBV11-2 with TRBJ2-7; D is possibly TRBD2 (5 bases). V dropped 1 base and J dropped 3 bases, with 13 bases sitting between them. The length of the CDR3 is 15 residues. Germline loops: CDR1 SGHAT, CDR2 FQNNGV. The CDR3: CASSLGTVPDYEQYF. CDR3 in DNA: TGTGCCAGCAGCTTAGGGACTGTCCCTGACTACGAGCAGTACTTC.

This sequence joins TRBV12-3 or TRBV12-4 and TRBJ2-1; D gene ambiguous. The V end lost 6 bases, the J end lost 7 bases, and 28 bases lay between the germline ends. This CDR3 is 18 amino acids long. The CDR3 loop is CASSNFLTAIVRSNEQFF. CDR3 in DNA: TGTGCCAGCAGCAACTTCCTGACCGCCATAGTTCGCTCGAATGAGCAGTTCTTC.

CDR3 sequence reads: CAGRTSGDTQYF. The DNA of the CDR3 is TGTGCCGGGAGGACTAGCGGCGATACGCAGTATTTT. V usage is TRBV7-2 and J usage is TRBJ2-3; 10 positions agree with TRBD2. The J segment lost 6 bases and the V segment lost 11 bases, leaving 5 bases of the junction unmatched. CDR3 length: 12 residues. Germline V gene lookup returns CDR1 SGHTA and CDR2 FQGNSA. Using reference TRBV7-2 and TRBJ2-3 for the parts outside the CDR3, the full variable domain is GAGVSQSPSNKVTEKGKDVELRCDPISGHTALYWYRQSLGQGLEFLIYFQGNSAPDKSGLPSDRFSAERTGGSVSTLTIQRTQQEDSAVYLCAGRTSGDTQYFGPGTRLTVL.

This clonotype was found a few times. The chain uses TRBV20-1 and TRBJ1-1; tentatively, D is TRBD1 (5 bases). Looked up from germline, CDR1 is DFQATT and CDR2 is SNEGSKA (reference sequence). This CDR3 contains 18 residues. V lost 6 bases and J 0 bases, leaving 26 bases between the germline ends. CDR3 DNA sequence: TGCAGTGCCGTTTACTTCGGGGCGGACTTACTTCTGAACACTGAAGCTTTCTTT. It is translated as CSAVYFGADLLLNTEAFF.

This clonotype was recorded once. The rearrangement links TRBV20-1 to TRBJ1-4; no firm D call. There are 14 residues in the CDR3. V was shortened by 3 bases and J by 7 bases, with 15 bases between the two germline ends. CDR1 is DFQATT, CDR2 SNEGSKA, per germline (reference sequence). The CDR3: CSARSFHEAEKLFF. The DNA of the CDR3 is TGCAGTGCTAGGAGCTTCCACGAGGCTGAAAAACTGTTTTTT.

This sequence joins TRBV7-2 and TRBJ2-2, with TRBD2 as a possible D gene (6 bases). This CDR3 comprises 17 residues. V lost 5 bases and J 0 bases, leaving 16 bases between the germline ends. Germline loops: CDR1 SGHTA, CDR2 FQGNSA. Here the CDR3 DNA reads TGTGCCAGCAGCCCCAAGGGACGCGGGGCGAACACCGGGGAGCTGTTTTTT. It specifies CASSPKGRGANTGELFF.

The chain recombines TRBV19 with TRBJ1-5; 9 nucleotides align to TRBD1. CDR3 length: 14 amino acids. J lost 5 bases, V lost 9 bases, and 8 bases had no gene match. Looked up from germline, CDR1 is LNHDA and CDR2 is SQIVND (reference sequence). The DNA of the CDR3 is TGTGCCAGCAGACCGGACAGGGGAGATCAGCCCCAGCATTTT. Its translation: CASRPDRGDQPQHF. Variable domain in full (rest from reference TRBV19 and TRBJ1-5): DGGITQSPKYLFRKEGQNVTLSCEQNLNHDAMYWYRQDPGQGLRLIYYSQIVNDFQKGDIAEGYSVSREKKESFPLTVTSAQKNPTAFYLCASRPDRGDQPQHFGDGTRLSIL.

This chain uses TRBV6-1 with TRBJ2-1, with 10 bases matching TRBD2. V shed 0 bases and J 9 bases; nucleotides not matched to a gene: 14. The germline gives CDR1 MNHNS, CDR2 SASEGT. This CDR3 has 18 amino acids. DNA for the CDR3: TGTGCCAGCAGTGAAGCGCTGGGGCTAGCGGGGGCCCCGAGTGAGCAGTTCTTC. Translating gives CASSEALGLAGAPSEQFF.

The V gene is TRBV12-3 or TRBV12-4, the J gene TRBJ1-4; 7 bases are shared with TRBD1. Germline trimming cut 5 bases from V and 4 bases from J; bases unmatched to any gene: 1. CDR3 length: 13 amino acids. CDR3 amino acids: CASSGDSNEKLFF. DNA of the CDR3: TGTGCCAGCAGTGGGGACAGTAATGAAAAACTGTTTTTT.